This TCR beta chain was obtained from a study of patients and donors after allogeneic stem cell transplantation. Trimming removed 0 bases at V and 2 bases at J, with 17 bases between. Germline V gene lookup returns CDR1 DFQATT and CDR2 SNEGSKA (reference sequence). This CDR3 is built from 16 residues. One entry per CDR3 protein, called by TCRdb with MiXCR from the RT-PCR reads. The sample carries 800,000 to 1,000,000 distinct CDR3 sequences, 15% to 20% recorded once. The sequence was obtained from a human donor who was either an allogeneic HSCT recipient or a stem cell or donor lymphocyte infusion donor (not recorded which). It is not recorded whose cells these are; they may come from a transplant donor. The chain carries TRBV20-1 and TRBJ2-7, with D possibly being TRBD1 (5 bases). Source material: blood, either unsorted or a sorted T cell fraction (not recorded which). CDR3 amino acids: CSARDLARQLTYEQYF. CDR3 DNA: TGCAGTGCTAGAGATCTGGCCCGACAGTTAACCTACGAGCAGTACTTC.